The rows below give T cell receptor beta chains drawn from one sample of a study of vaccination effects on CD4 cells after COVID-19. TCRdb's table, derived via immunoSEQ multiplex PCR, lists solely in-frame clones and lacks some. The repertoire includes nearly 35,000 clones, approximately 77% of them detected once, and under 8% sits in the top ten. Their target antigens are unknown. The specimen comprised CD4+ T cells from PBMCs cultured without peptide, sampled after COVID-19 vaccination. The receptors were gathered from a human donor who had a prior SARS-CoV-2 infection. CDR3s include the opening cysteine and the closing phenylalanine or tryptophan. The D gene is left open where the match is weak. Only part of the rows carry a size: once, few, many, or a class if the clone is expanded.

D gene,J gene,clone size,CDR3 length,V gene,CDR3 protein,CDR3 DNA
TRBD2,TRBJ2-2,few,15,TRBV2,CASSELAGGRGELFF,TGTGCCAGCAGTGAACTAGCGGGAGGGCGCGGGGAGCTGTTTTTT
-,TRBJ1-5,-,13,TRBV5-8,CASSLFLHQPQHF,TGTGCCAGCAGCTTGTTCCTTCATCAGCCCCAGCATTTT
-,TRBJ1-2,few,17,TRBV6-2/TRBV6-3,CASSYLGAILEDYGYTF,TGTGCCAGCAGTTACCTAGGGGCGATCCTCGAGGACTATGGCTACACCTTC
-,TRBJ2-4,-,16,TRBV11-2,CASRGTEELAKNIQYF,TGTGCCAGCAGAGGGACGGAGGAACTAGCCAAAAACATTCAGTACTTC
-,TRBJ1-2,-,16,TRBV18,CASSPPEGGGEYGYTF,TGTGCCAGCTCACCACCGGAAGGAGGGGGAGAATATGGCTACACCTTC
-,TRBJ1-1,medium-sized,13,TRBV15,CATSRKPGAEAFF,TGTGCCACCAGCAGGAAACCAGGGGCTGAAGCTTTCTTT
-,TRBJ2-2,-,13,TRBV12-3/TRBV12-4,CASRWDFDGELFF,TGTGCCAGCAGGTGGGACTTTGACGGGGAGCTGTTTTTT
TRBD2,TRBJ2-1,few,17,TRBV20-1,CSASGVFTSGRNNEQFF,TGCAGTGCTAGTGGGGTTTTTACTAGCGGGAGGAACAATGAGCAGTTCTTC
-,TRBJ1-2,-,13,TRBV2,CASSIGQTLGYTF,TGTGCCAGCTCGATCGGCCAAACCCTGGGCTACACCTTC
-,TRBJ2-2,-,15,TRBV11-3,CASSLLGVDTGELFF,TGTGCCAGCAGCTTGCTAGGGGTCGACACCGGGGAGCTGTTTTTT
TRBD2,TRBJ2-7,-,16,TRBV19,CASSMSTSGKGYEQYF,TGTGCCAGTAGTATGTCCACTAGCGGGAAAGGCTACGAGCAGTACTTC
-,TRBJ2-5,-,14,TRBV11-2,CASSLRINEETQYF,TGTGCCAGCAGCCTAAGAATTAATGAGGAGACCCAGTACTTC
TRBD1,TRBJ2-7,-,13,TRBV11-2,CASSLGQLAEQYF,TGTGCCAGCAGCTTGGGACAGCTCGCCGAGCAGTACTTC
-,TRBJ1-1,once,17,TRBV7-8,CASSPRGKELWDTEAFF,TGTGCCAGCAGCCCCCGCGGGAAGGAGCTTTGGGACACTGAAGCTTTCTTT
-,TRBJ1-4,-,17,TRBV5-4,CASSQKDTGQANEKLFF,TGTGCCAGCAGCCAAAAAGATACAGGGCAGGCTAATGAAAAACTGTTTTTT
-,TRBJ1-5,once,15,TRBV19,CASSIGVSGPQSQHF,TGTGCCAGTAGTATAGGTGTGTCAGGTCCTCAATCCCAGCATTTT
-,TRBJ2-4,-,13,TRBV12-3/TRBV12-4,CASSFGGANIQYF,TGTGCCAGCAGTTTCGGGGGCGCGAACATTCAGTACTTC
TRBD1,TRBJ1-3,few,13,TRBV7-3,CASSNNRGDTIYF,TGTGCCAGCAGTAACAACAGGGGGGACACCATATATTTT
TRBD2,TRBJ2-3,-,15,TRBV5-4,CASSPNSGSADTQYF,TGTGCCAGCAGCCCAAATAGCGGGAGCGCAGATACGCAGTATTTT
TRBD2,TRBJ2-7,-,15,TRBV7-3,CASSFGLAPTYEQYF,TGTGCCAGCAGCTTCGGACTAGCGCCAACCTACGAGCAGTACTTC
-,TRBJ2-5,once,11,TRBV2,CASSDGETQYF,TGTGCCAGCAGTGACGGTGAGACCCAGTACTTC
-,TRBJ2-3,-,13,TRBV10-3,CAISASRIDTQYF,TGTGCCATCAGTGCTTCTAGGATAGATACGCAGTATTTT
-,TRBJ2-1,-,14,TRBV11-3,CASSLDQMYNEQFF,TGTGCCAGCAGCTTAGATCAGATGTACAATGAGCAGTTCTTC
-,TRBJ1-6,-,14,TRBV6-5,CAAQPVGINSPLHF,TGTGCCGCCCAACCAGTGGGGATTAATTCACCCCTCCACTTT
TRBD2,TRBJ2-1,-,14,TRBV29-1,CSVASRGAYNEQFF,TGCAGCGTTGCCTCGCGGGGGGCCTACAATGAGCAGTTCTTC
-,TRBJ2-3,few,11,TRBV4-1,CASSQAYTQYF,TGCGCCAGCAGCCAAGCCTATACGCAGTATTTT
-,TRBJ2-5,-,12,TRBV5-1,CASSLDQETQYF,TGCGCCAGCAGCTTGGACCAAGAGACCCAGTACTTC
-,TRBJ2-1,-,20,TRBV18,CASSPPLTNDYIRSYNEQFF,TGTGCCAGCTCACCACCCTTGACTAACGACTATATAAGGTCCTACAATGAGCAGTTCTTC
-,TRBJ1-3,once,14,TRBV13,CASGRGSVGNTIYF,TGTGCCAGCGGACGGGGTTCGGTTGGAAACACCATATATTTT